What follows are 7 T cell receptor beta chains derived from one specimen sequenced in a study of T cell clonality in common variable immunodeficiency. Produced via immunoSEQ multiplex PCR; TCRdb's table is partial and in-frame only. The profile covers 40,000 to 45,000 clones, none occurring a single time. Sequenced sample: peripheral blood mononuclear cells. Receptors were obtained from a person aged 18 to 75 in good health.

Regarding this clone: The sequenced fragment ends 3 residues before the CDR3 boundary, so the rest is inferred from the germline J gene. This sample also contains other DNA sequences that code for the same CDR3. The gene calls are TRBV2 and TRBJ1-6; 8 positions agree with TRBD1. V dropped 5 bases and J dropped 7; count of bases not matched to a gene: 4. CDR1 SNHLY and CDR2 FYNNEI come from the germline V gene. The CDR3 is 14 residues long. The CDR3 loop is CASSSGQGNSPLHF. CDR3 DNA, as far as it was read: TGTGCCAGCAGTTCAGGACAGGGCAATTCACCC.

Ten or more counts support this clone. The CDR3 goes on 3 residues after the read ends, and that part is filled in from the germline J gene. The chain uses TRBV20-1 and TRBJ2-1, with a tentative D call TRBD2 (7 bases). This CDR3 is 16 amino acids long. Germline V gene sequence: CDR1 DFQATT, CDR2 SNEGSKA (reference sequence). The V gene lost 6 bases and the J gene lost 4 bases, with 22 bases spanning the gap. The CDR3 region is CSARGPVGAPYNEQFF. Partial CDR3 DNA: TGCAGTGCGCGGGGGCCGGTTGGGGCCCCTTACAATGAG.

At least ten counts were recorded for this clone. The sequenced CDR3 bases are TGCGCCAGCAGCGCGGGCGGGAGAAGCTCCTACAATGAG. Translating it yields CASSAGGRSSYNE. The entire CDR3 protein reads CASSAGGRSSYNEQFF. The gene calls are TRBV5-1 and TRBJ2-1; 7 nucleotides match TRBD2. From the germline J gene comes the end of the CDR3, since the read stops 3 residues before it. The CDR3 runs to 16 residues. CDR1 is SGHRS and CDR2 is YFSETQ in the germline V gene. J was trimmed by 0 bases and V by 4 bases; bases with no gene match: 7.

The sample holds many counts of this clone. Coverage ceases 3 residues before the CDR3 finishes, and the germline J gene fills in the end. The chain uses TRBV24-1 and TRBJ2-2; D might be TRBD1 (5 bases). CDR3 length: 15 amino acids. V shed 3 bases and J shed 3 bases, with 10 bases lying between them. The germline V gene encodes CDR1 KGHDR and CDR2 SFDVKD. The CDR3: CATSDLGADTGELFF. CDR3 DNA (partial): TGTGCCACCAGTGATCTTGGGGCGGACACCGGGGAG.

At least ten counts were recorded for this clone. From the germline J gene comes the end of the CDR3, since the read stops 3 residues before it. The V and J genes are TRBV19 and TRBJ1-2; 11 bases align to TRBD1. The CDR3 spans 15 residues. In germline, CDR1 is LNHDA, CDR2 SQIVND (reference sequence). With V trimmed by 5 bases and J by 5 bases, 7 bases remained unmatched. Incomplete CDR3 DNA: TGTGCCAGTAGTCCCCGGACAGGGGGCGGGTATGGC. Amino acid sequence: CASSPRTGGGYG. The full-length CDR3 reads as CASSPRTGGGYGYTF.

This clone was recorded many times. The CDR3 end is not reached by the read, which stops 3 residues before it; the germline J gene fills it in. This chain uses TRBV28 with TRBJ2-2; 9 bases align to TRBD2. The CDR3 loop spans 14 amino acids. CDR1 is MDHEN, CDR2 SYDVKM, per germline. V dropped 10 bases and J dropped 7; count of bases not matched to a gene: 10. The CDR3 DNA, read in part, is TGTGCCACCTTTAGCGGGAGTAGTGTCGGGGAG. Its protein is CATFSGSSVGE. The CDR3 reads in full as CATFSGSSVGELFF.

This clone was seen repeatedly, ten times or more. The CDR3 end lies 3 residues beyond the end of the read and is filled in from the germline J gene. This chain connects TRBV20-1 to TRBJ2-3; 12 bases agree with TRBD2. Losses at the gene ends were 3 bases for V and 2 bases for J; bases not matched to a gene: 6. Germline CDR1 reads DFQATT; CDR2 reads SNEGSKA (reference sequence). This CDR3 spans 16 amino acids. The CDR3 region is CSASGASGRATDTQYF. Partial CDR3 DNA: TGCAGTGCTAGTGGGGCTAGCGGGAGGGCCACAGATACG.